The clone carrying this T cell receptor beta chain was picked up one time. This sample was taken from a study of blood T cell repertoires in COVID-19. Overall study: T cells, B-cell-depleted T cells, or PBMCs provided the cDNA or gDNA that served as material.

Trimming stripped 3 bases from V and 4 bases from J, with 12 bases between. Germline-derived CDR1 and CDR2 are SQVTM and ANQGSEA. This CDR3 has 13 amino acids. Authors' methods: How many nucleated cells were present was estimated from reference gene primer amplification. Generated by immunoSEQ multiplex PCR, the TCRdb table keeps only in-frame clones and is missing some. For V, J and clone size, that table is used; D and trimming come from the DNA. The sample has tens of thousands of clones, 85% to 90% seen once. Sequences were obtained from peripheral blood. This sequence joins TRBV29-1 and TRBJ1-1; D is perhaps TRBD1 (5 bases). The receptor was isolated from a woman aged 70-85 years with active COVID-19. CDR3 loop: CSVEDTLGTEAFF. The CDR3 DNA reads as TGCAGCGTTGAGGACACCCTGGGCACTGAAGCTTTCTTT.